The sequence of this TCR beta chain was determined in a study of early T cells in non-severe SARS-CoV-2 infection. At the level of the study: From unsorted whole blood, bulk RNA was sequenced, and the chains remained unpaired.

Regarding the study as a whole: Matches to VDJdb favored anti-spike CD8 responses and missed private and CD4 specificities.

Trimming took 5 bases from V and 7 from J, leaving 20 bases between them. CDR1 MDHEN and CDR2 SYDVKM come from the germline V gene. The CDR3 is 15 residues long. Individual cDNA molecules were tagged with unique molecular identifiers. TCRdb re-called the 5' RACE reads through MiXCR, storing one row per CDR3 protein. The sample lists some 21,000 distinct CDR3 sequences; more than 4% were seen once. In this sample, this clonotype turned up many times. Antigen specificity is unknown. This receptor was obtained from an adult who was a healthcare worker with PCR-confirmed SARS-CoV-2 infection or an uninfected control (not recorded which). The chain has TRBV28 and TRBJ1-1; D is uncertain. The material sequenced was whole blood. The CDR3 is CASSPRSRTVGEAFF. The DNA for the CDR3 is TGTGCCAGCAGTCCCAGGAGCCGGACGGTAGGTGAAGCTTTCTTT.